This TCR beta chain was sequenced during a study of vaccination and CD4 T cells after COVID-19. Concerning this clonotype: The antigen is not known.

The CDR3 is 15 amino acids. CDR1 and CDR2 (germline): DFQATT, SNEGSKA (reference sequence). Trimming removed 2 bases at V and 1 base at J, with 14 bases between. Described treatment: roughly 11-day PBMC culture with coronavirus spike peptide pools or control peptides (ViraFEST assay). Researchers used the Oncomine TCR Beta short-read assay to sequence DNA from cultured CD4+ T cells. Investigators obtained genomic DNA by extraction from cultured CD4+ T cells. TCRdb re-analysed the PCR reads in MiXCR, keeping a single row per CDR3 protein. The table shows nearly 20,000 distinct CDR3 sequences, with roughly 50% occurring only once.

The clonotype was recovered from a human donor who had recovered from COVID-19. The sequenced sample was CD4+ T cells from blood, cultured in vitro, obtained after SARS-CoV-2 vaccination. The rearrangement joins TRBV20-1 to TRBJ1-2, with no clear D. CDR3 amino acids: CSARTAIRGNYGYTF. The CDR3 region has the DNA TGCAGTGCTAGAACGGCGATACGGGGTAACTATGGCTACACCTTC.